This T cell receptor (beta chain) was recovered during a study of OX40 agonist ivuxolimab in advanced cancers. The assay was immunoSEQ multiplex PCR, and TCRdb's table has in-frame clones only and misses some. This sample has tens of thousands of clones, with roughly 81% found just once. V shed 5 bases, J shed 0 bases, and the junction held 5 bases outside the gene matches. In germline, CDR1 is SNHLY, CDR2 FYNNEI. CDR3 length equals 15 residues. The origin of this receptor is an adult with an advanced solid tumor such as melanoma, head and neck, liver or kidney cancer. The chain links TRBV2 to TRBJ2-5; 8 positions agree with TRBD2. The specimen was CD4+ or CD8+ T cells sorted from blood, collected in a trial of the OX40 agonist ivuxolimab. CDR3 nucleotides: TGTGCCAGCAGTAGACTAGCGAGCAACCAAGAGACCCAGTACTTC. Translating gives CASSRLASNQETQYF.